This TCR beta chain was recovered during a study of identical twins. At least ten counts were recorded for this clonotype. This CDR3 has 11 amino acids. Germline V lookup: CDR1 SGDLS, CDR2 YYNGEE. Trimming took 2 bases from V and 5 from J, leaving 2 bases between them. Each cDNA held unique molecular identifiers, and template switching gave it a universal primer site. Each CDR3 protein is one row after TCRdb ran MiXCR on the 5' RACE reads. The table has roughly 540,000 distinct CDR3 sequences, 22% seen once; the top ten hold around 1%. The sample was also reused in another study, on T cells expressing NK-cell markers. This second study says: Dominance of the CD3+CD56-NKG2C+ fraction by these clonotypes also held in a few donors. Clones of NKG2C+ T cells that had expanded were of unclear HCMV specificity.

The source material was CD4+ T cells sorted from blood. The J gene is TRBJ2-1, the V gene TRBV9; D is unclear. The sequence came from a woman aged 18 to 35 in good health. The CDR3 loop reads CASSVNNEQFF. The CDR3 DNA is TGTGCCAGCAGCGTCAACAATGAGCAGTTCTTC.